Listed below are T cell receptor beta chains from one sample, sequenced in a study of T-cell reconstitution after alpha-beta-depleted transplantation in children. TCRdb reanalysed the PCR reads using MiXCR and keeps one entry per CDR3 protein. The sample comprises a few hundred thousand distinct CDR3 sequences, under 15% of which are singletons, and 2.2% rests with the top ten. The material was PBMCs, mostly from graft donor cells, obtained 360 days after TCRalphabeta/CD19-depleted stem cell transplant. Source of these receptors: a male patient between 5 and 17 years old who had a stem cell transplant for acute myeloid leukemia, so the T cells may come from the graft donor. The CDR3 runs from the conserved cysteine through the conserved F or W. Fields, in order: clone size, J gene, CDR3 length, D gene, V gene, CDR3 protein, CDR3 DNA. D genes are given only for firm matches. Only part of the rows carry a size: once, few, many, or a class if the clone is expanded.

few | TRBJ2-7 | 13 | . | TRBV6-1 | CASTPGGSYEQYF | TGTGCCAGCACCCCTGGGGGTTCCTACGAGCAGTACTTC
few | TRBJ2-1 | 14 | . | TRBV6-2/TRBV6-3 | CASSYSTWGSEQFF | TGTGCCAGCAGTTACTCGACGTGGGGGAGTGAGCAGTTCTTC
many | TRBJ2-7 | 14 | . | TRBV5-1 | CASSLWTAGYEQYF | TGCGCCAGCAGCTTGTGGACAGCGGGCTACGAGCAGTACTTC
. | TRBJ1-3 | 16 | TRBD1 | TRBV4-2 | CASSQPGTEAGNTIYF | TGTGCCAGCAGCCAACCCGGGACAGAGGCTGGAAACACCATATATTTT
. | TRBJ2-1 | 16 | TRBD2 | TRBV5-1 | CASSSIAGGVYNEQFF | TGCGCCAGCAGCTCAATAGCGGGAGGCGTTTACAATGAGCAGTTCTTC
many | TRBJ2-1 | 18 | TRBD2 | TRBV7-2 | CASSLAGLAGGSYNEQFF | TGTGCCAGCAGCCTCGCGGGACTAGCGGGAGGGTCCTACAATGAGCAGTTCTTC
. | TRBJ2-6 | 17 | . | TRBV3-1 | CASSQGTVLLGANVLTF | TGTGCCAGCAGCCAAGGGACAGTCCTCTTGGGGGCCAACGTCCTGACTTTC
. | TRBJ1-6 | 14 | TRBD1 | TRBV12-3/TRBV12-4 | CASSPLQGVSPLHF | TGTGCCAGCAGTCCGCTACAGGGGGTTTCACCCCTCCACTTT
. | TRBJ1-5 | 15 | . | TRBV3-1 | CASSQGTTVNQPQHF | TGTGCCAGCAGCCAAGGTACGACAGTGAATCAGCCCCAGCATTTT
few | TRBJ2-1 | 15 | . | TRBV12-3/TRBV12-4 | CASSLLAPSYNEQFF | TGTGCCAGCAGTTTGCTAGCTCCTTCCTACAATGAGCAGTTCTTC
once | TRBJ2-3 | 18 | TRBD2 | TRBV9 | CASSPGTSGRQSTDTQYF | TGTGCCAGCAGCCCGGGGACTAGCGGGAGACAGAGCACAGATACGCAGTATTTT
few | TRBJ2-2 | 13 | . | TRBV24-1 | CATIGFTPGELFF | TGTGCCACCATTGGCTTTACGCCCGGGGAGCTGTTTTTT
. | TRBJ2-7 | 13 | TRBD2 | TRBV29-1 | CSVLAGGAYEQYF | TGCAGCGTGCTAGCGGGAGGCGCCTACGAGCAGTACTTC
. | TRBJ2-1 | 16 | . | TRBV28 | CASSLPILQSYNEQFF | TGTGCCAGCAGTTTGCCCATTTTACAGTCCTACAATGAGCAGTTCTTC
few | TRBJ2-5 | 14 | . | TRBV12-3/TRBV12-4 | CASSFVFLGETQYF | TGTGCCAGCAGTTTCGTGTTCCTGGGGGAGACCCAGTACTTC
. | TRBJ2-7 | 14 | TRBD2 | TRBV20-1 | CSARGGRKVYEQYF | TGCAGTGCTAGAGGCGGGAGAAAGGTCTACGAGCAGTACTTC
. | TRBJ2-1 | 17 | TRBD2 | TRBV7-3 | CASSLKASGRAYNEQFF | TGTGCCAGCAGCTTAAAGGCTAGCGGGAGGGCATACAATGAGCAGTTCTTC
. | TRBJ2-5 | 18 | TRBD2 | TRBV3-1 | CASSQDVAREAPRETQYF | TGTGCCAGCAGCCAAGATGTCGCGCGGGAGGCGCCCCGAGAGACCCAGTACTTC
few | TRBJ2-1 | 14 | . | TRBV18 | CASSPPFRIGEHFF | TGTGCCAGCTCACCACCATTTAGAATCGGTGAGCATTTCTTC
many | TRBJ2-5 | 15 | TRBD2 | TRBV7-9 | CASSLWGGGAETQYF | TGTGCCAGCAGCTTATGGGGCGGGGGGGCAGAGACCCAGTACTTC
. | TRBJ2-7 | 16 | TRBD2 | TRBV6-1 | CASSTTFSGANYEQYF | TGTGCCAGCAGTACCACCTTTAGCGGGGCCAACTACGAGCAGTACTTC
few | TRBJ2-1 | 20 | . | TRBV6-2/TRBV6-3 | CASSYSPVGKGNSLYNEQFF | TGTGCCAGCAGTTACTCTCCCGTTGGTAAGGGAAATAGCCTCTACAATGAGCAGTTCTTC
few | TRBJ2-7 | 15 | TRBD2 | TRBV9 | CASSVEAGLNYEQYF | TGTGCCAGCAGCGTAGAAGCGGGACTCAACTACGAGCAGTACTTC
many | TRBJ2-1 | 16 | TRBD2 | TRBV24-1 | CATSDLLAGGNNEQFF | TGTGCCACCAGTGATCTACTAGCGGGAGGCAACAATGAGCAGTTCTTC
many | TRBJ2-1 | 13 | TRBD2 | TRBV3-1 | CASRPGLAVKQFF | TGTGCCAGCAGACCGGGACTAGCGGTAAAGCAGTTCTTC
. | TRBJ2-3 | 15 | . | TRBV20-1 | CSAPRNTPSTDTQYF | TGCAGTGCTCCCCGGAACACCCCTAGCACAGATACGCAGTATTTT
. | TRBJ1-5 | 16 | . | TRBV20-1 | CSARSPMGYSNQPQHF | TGCAGTGCTAGGTCACCGATGGGATATAGCAATCAGCCCCAGCATTTT
. | TRBJ2-2 | 15 | . | TRBV4-3 | CASTLEGGSRGELFF | TGCGCCAGCACCCTAGAGGGGGGCAGCCGAGGGGAGCTGTTTTTT
few | TRBJ2-1 | 20 | TRBD2 | TRBV4-2 | CASSQDEGLGGDPSYNEQFF | TGTGCCAGCAGCCAAGATGAGGGACTAGGCGGAGACCCATCCTACAATGAGCAGTTCTTC
few | TRBJ2-2 | 16 | TRBD2 | TRBV6-2/TRBV6-3 | CASSRGLADYTGELFF | TGTGCCAGCAGCCGTGGACTAGCGGACTACACCGGGGAGCTGTTTTTT
. | TRBJ2-5 | 16 | . | TRBV7-2 | CASSDPRSGHQETQYF | TGTGCCAGCAGCGACCCCAGAAGCGGTCACCAAGAGACCCAGTACTTC
many | TRBJ2-3 | 14 | . | TRBV9 | CASSVIAPTNTLYF | TGTGCCAGCAGCGTAATCGCCCCAACCAATACGCTGTATTTT
few | TRBJ1-1 | 11 | . | TRBV28 | CAAVKPTEAFF | TGTGCCGCAGTGAAACCCACTGAAGCTTTCTTT
. | TRBJ2-5 | 15 | TRBD1 | TRBV28 | CASSWVQGAGETQYF | TGTGCCAGCAGTTGGGTACAGGGGGCGGGGGAGACCCAGTACTTC
. | TRBJ2-6 | 17 | . | TRBV6-1 | CASSPTFGISGANVLTF | TGTGCCAGCAGTCCAACGTTCGGGATATCCGGGGCCAACGTCCTGACTTTC
few | TRBJ2-7 | 15 | . | TRBV3-1 | CASSQDAATSYEQYF | TGTGCCAGCAGCCAAGATGCCGCGACCTCCTACGAGCAGTACTTC
many | TRBJ2-7 | 14 | . | TRBV7-8 | CASSLEASLYEQYF | TGTGCCAGCAGCTTAGAAGCGAGCCTCTACGAGCAGTACTTC
. | TRBJ2-2 | 16 | TRBD1 | TRBV7-2 | CASSSRQGLNTGELFF | TGTGCCAGCAGCTCGCGACAGGGGCTGAACACCGGGGAGCTGTTTTTT
. | TRBJ2-7 | 14 | . | TRBV15 | CATSRLPGTYEQYF | TGTGCCACCAGCAGGCTCCCAGGCACCTACGAGCAGTACTTC
many | TRBJ2-3 | 16 | . | TRBV10-3 | CAIRGLAGSSTDTQYF | TGTGCCATCAGAGGTTTGGCGGGTTCTAGCACAGATACGCAGTATTTT
. | TRBJ2-2 | 15 | . | TRBV7-2 | CASSYNRAGTGELFF | TGTGCCAGCAGCTATAACAGGGCGGGCACCGGGGAGCTGTTTTTT
many | TRBJ1-4 | 13 | . | TRBV7-9 | CASSHGTNEKLFF | TGTGCCAGCAGCCATGGAACTAATGAAAAACTGTTTTTT
few | TRBJ2-1 | 15 | TRBD1 | TRBV10-2 | CASSVGTGLYNEQFF | TGCGCCAGCAGCGTCGGGACAGGGTTATACAATGAGCAGTTCTTC
many | TRBJ2-3 | 12 | . | TRBV20-1 | CSVEGESDTQYF | TGCAGCGTCGAGGGGGAGTCAGATACGCAGTATTTT
few | TRBJ2-7 | 15 | TRBD1 | TRBV7-2 | CASSEDRGSAYEQYF | TGTGCCAGCAGCGAAGACAGGGGAAGCGCCTACGAGCAGTACTTC
few | TRBJ1-1 | 14 | . | TRBV20-1 | CSARDLGVNTEAFF | TGCAGTGCTAGAGATCTAGGGGTGAACACTGAAGCTTTCTTT
. | TRBJ1-1 | 19 | . | TRBV18 | CASSRQIRSALTLNTEAFF | TGTGCCAGCTCGCGTCAGATCAGGTCGGCCTTAACCTTGAACACTGAAGCTTTCTTT